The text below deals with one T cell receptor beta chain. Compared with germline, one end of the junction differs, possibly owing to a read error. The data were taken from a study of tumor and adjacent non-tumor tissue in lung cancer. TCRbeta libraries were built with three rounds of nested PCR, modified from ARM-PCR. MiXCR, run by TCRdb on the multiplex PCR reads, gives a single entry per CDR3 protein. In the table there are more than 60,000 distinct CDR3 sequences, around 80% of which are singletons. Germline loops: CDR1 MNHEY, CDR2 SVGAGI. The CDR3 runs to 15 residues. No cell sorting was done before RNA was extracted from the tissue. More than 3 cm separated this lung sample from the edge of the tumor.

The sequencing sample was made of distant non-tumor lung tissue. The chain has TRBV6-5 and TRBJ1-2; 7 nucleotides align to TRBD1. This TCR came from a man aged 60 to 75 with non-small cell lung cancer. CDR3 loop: CASSRQGGNNYAYIF. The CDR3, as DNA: TGTGCCAGCAGTCGACAGGGTGGGAATAACTATGCATACATCTTC.